What follows are 23 T cell receptor beta chains derived from one specimen sequenced in a study of T cells after yellow fever vaccination. TCRdb reanalysed the 5' RACE reads using MiXCR and keeps one entry per CDR3 protein. This table holds approximately 350,000 distinct CDR3 sequences, more than 9% found once. The sample was PBMCs, taken on the day of the first yellow fever vaccination. These receptors all come from a man aged 18 to 30 who received the YFV17D yellow fever vaccine.

V gene TRBV4-2 combines with J gene TRBJ1-1; D perhaps matches TRBD1 (5 bases). The CDR3 runs to 13 residues. V was trimmed by 4 bases and J by 6 bases, leaving 12 bases between them. Germline V gene data show CDR1 as LGHNA and CDR2 as YNFKEQ. Written as DNA, the CDR3 is TGTGCCAGCAGCCTGACCCAGGGAGCTGAAGCTTTCTTT. As protein: CASSLTQGAEAFF.

This clonotype was observed many times. J is TRBJ2-7 and V is TRBV5-1; perhaps TRBD2 as D (7 bases). The CDR3 runs to 18 residues. Trimming took 1 base from V and 3 from J, leaving 23 bases between them. The V gene's germline CDR1 is SGHRS and CDR2 YFSETQ. The DNA for the CDR3 is TGCGCCAGCAGCTTGACGTGGGGGGGGCGTTCGAAAGACTACGAGCAGTACTTC. Residues: CASSLTWGGRSKDYEQYF.

This clonotype was seen more than once but under ten times. The rearrangement links TRBV7-9 to TRBJ2-7; 7 bases fit TRBD1. The J segment lost 6 bases and the V segment lost 5 bases, leaving 10 bases of the junction unmatched. CDR3 length equals 14 residues. Germline loops: CDR1 SEHNR, CDR2 FQNEAQ (reference sequence). CDR3 sequence (DNA): TGTGCCAGCAGCCGCCCGAACCGACAGGGCGAGCAGTACGTC. It codes for CASSRPNRQGEQYV.

The V gene is TRBV5-1, the J gene TRBJ2-5; 8 bases map to TRBD1. Germline-derived CDR1 and CDR2 are SGHRS and YFSETQ. CDR3 length: 15 amino acids. V lost 7 bases, J lost 7 bases, and 15 bases stayed unmatched. DNA for the CDR3: TGCGCCAGCGCTTTAACCGGACAGGGCGGCAGGACCCAGTACTTC. Residues: CASALTGQGGRTQYF.

The rearrangement uses TRBV30 and TRBJ2-7, with TRBD1 identical over 8 bases. The junction had 1 base not matched to a gene; V was cut back by 0 bases and J by 0 bases. There are 14 residues in the CDR3. Germline loops: CDR1 GTSNPN, CDR2 SVGIG (reference sequence). CDR3 DNA: TGTGCCTGGAGTGTCGGACAGGGCTCCTACGAGCAGTACTTC. The encoded protein is CAWSVGQGSYEQYF.

As for this clonotype: One junction end does not reproduce the germline sequence, and a read error may be involved. This chain links TRBV6-2 or TRBV6-3 with TRBJ2-1; D unresolved. Germline V CDR1 and CDR2: MNHEY, SVGEGT. The CDR3 is 11 residues long. DNA for the CDR3: TGTGCCAGCAGTTACCTGACCTTAATGATCTTC. Translating it yields CASSYLTLMIF.

The V gene is TRBV29-1, the J gene TRBJ2-3; TRBD1 matches 8 bases. V trimming: 5 bases; J trimming: 2 bases; junction bases outside the gene matches: 3. Germline lookup yields CDR1 SQVTM and CDR2 ANQGSEA. The CDR3 sequence is 13 residues long. CDR3 sequence: CSVPGQVTDTQYF. For the CDR3, the DNA is TGCAGCGTTCCGGGACAGGTCACAGATACGCAGTATTTT.

This clonotype was detected many times. The chain carries TRBV7-6 and TRBJ2-1; D ambiguous. Between the trimmed V and J ends, which lost 1 base and 0 bases, there was a span of 10 bases. From germline, CDR1 is SGHVS and CDR2 FNYEAQ. The CDR3 is made up of 16 amino acids. The CDR3 nucleotides are TGTGCCAGCAGCTTAGACCGCCCGAGCTCCTACAATGAGCAGTTCTTC. This sequence encodes CASSLDRPSSYNEQFF.

This chain uses TRBV7-9 with TRBJ1-1, with D hard to call. Trimming cost V 5 bases and J 4 bases, with 14 bases left between them. Germline loops: CDR1 SEHNR, CDR2 FQNEAQ (reference sequence). The length of the CDR3 is 14 residues. CDR3 residues: CASSVHRLGTEAFF. The CDR3 nucleotides read TGTGCCAGCAGCGTACATCGTCTGGGCACTGAAGCTTTCTTT.

This clonotype was counted at least ten times. This chain connects TRBV7-9 to TRBJ1-3, with D perhaps TRBD1 (5 bases). CDR3 size: 13 residues. Germline V gene data show CDR1 as SEHNR and CDR2 as FQNEAQ (reference sequence). The V gene lost 1 base and the J gene lost 8 bases, with 9 bases spanning the gap. The CDR3 coding sequence is TGTGCCAGCAGCTTAGAGGGGTCGCACACCATATATTTT. It specifies CASSLEGSHTIYF.

This clonotype was seen only once. The rearrangement uses TRBV12-3 or TRBV12-4 and TRBJ2-5; D might be TRBD1 or TRBD2, each matching 5 bases. V was shortened by 4 bases and J by 1 base, with 7 bases between the two germline ends. This CDR3 contains 13 residues. CDR3: CASSWGIQETQYF. CDR3 in DNA: TGTGCCAGCAGTTGGGGGATCCAAGAGACCCAGTACTTC.

The sample holds many counts of this clonotype. V and J are TRBV11-1 and TRBJ2-5, with 7 positions matching TRBD2. V shed 7 bases and J 4 bases; nucleotides not matched to a gene: 9. The CDR3 spans 14 residues. Germline V gene lookup returns CDR1 SGHAT and CDR2 FQDESV (reference sequence). The DNA for the CDR3 is TGTGCCAGCATCGAATCTTCTAGCGGAGAGACCCAGTACTTC. This codes for CASIESSSGETQYF.

The J gene is TRBJ1-5, the V gene TRBV5-6; maybe TRBD1 (6 bases). The CDR3 extends over 14 amino acids. Trimming took off 2 bases at V and 5 bases at J, with 11 bases between the two ends. Germline assignment: CDR1 SGHDT and CDR2 YYEEEE. The CDR3 loop is CASSFRGMDQPQHF. The CDR3 DNA sequence: TGTGCCAGCAGCTTTAGGGGGATGGATCAGCCCCAGCATTTT.

This clonotype was counted between two and nine times. The chain links TRBV5-1 to TRBJ2-5, with TRBD1 as a possible D gene (5 bases). Trimming pared 0 bases from V and 4 bases from J, leaving 13 bases between. The length of the CDR3 is 15 residues. CDR1 and CDR2 from the germline V gene are SGHRS and YFSETQ. The CDR3 protein is CASSLGGRVLETQYF. CDR3 bases: TGCGCCAGCAGCTTGGGGGGCCGAGTCCTAGAGACCCAGTACTTC. Full variable domain (remainder filled in from reference TRBV5-1 and TRBJ2-5): KAGVTQTPRYLIKTRGQQVTLSCSPISGHRSVSWYQQTPGQGLQFLFEYFSETQRNKGNFPGRFSGRQFSNSRSEMNVSTLELGDSALYLCASSLGGRVLETQYFGPGTRLLVL.

The chain recombines TRBV5-1 with TRBJ2-3, with 9 bases that match TRBD1. With V trimmed by 1 base and J by 4 bases, 4 bases remained unmatched. The CDR3 runs 15 residues. Germline-derived CDR1 and CDR2 are SGHRS and YFSETQ. The DNA for the CDR3 is TGCGCCAGCAGCTTGAAACAGGGGGCAGCAGATACGCAGTATTTT. Protein sequence: CASSLKQGAADTQYF.

The chain recombines TRBV7-8 with TRBJ2-5; D perhaps matches TRBD2 (6 bases). The CDR3 is made up of 14 amino acids. Between the trimmed V and J ends, which lost 1 base and 4 bases, there was a span of 10 bases. Germline CDR1 and CDR2: SGHVS and FQNEAQ. CDR3 sequence (DNA): TGTGCCAGCAGCTTAGGGGGGGAAATAGAGACCCAGTACTTC. Its protein product is CASSLGGEIETQYF.

The rearrangement links TRBV5-5 to TRBJ1-2, with 10 bases aligning to TRBD1. V was clipped by 0 bases and J by 4 bases; unmatched bases: 6. The germline V gene has CDR1 SGHKS and CDR2 YYEKEE (reference sequence). This CDR3 region has 16 residues. DNA for the CDR3: TGTGCCAGCAGCTTGGATACCGGGACAGGGGCCTATGGCTACACCTTC. Protein sequence: CASSLDTGTGAYGYTF.

The chain links TRBV7-2 to TRBJ2-1, with 8 bases aligning to TRBD2. J was trimmed by 2 bases and V by 2 bases; bases with no gene match: 5. The CDR3 sequence is 16 residues long. In germline, CDR1 is SGHTA, CDR2 FQGNSA. CDR3: CASSLSSGSPYNEQFF. The CDR3 DNA reads TGTGCCAGCAGCTTATCAAGCGGGAGCCCCTACAATGAGCAGTTCTTC.

This clonotype appeared a few times. The CDR3 coding sequence is TGCAGTGCTAGGGTTCAGGGGGTCGAAAAACTGTTTTTT. Its translation is CSARVQGVEKLFF. The chain carries TRBV20-1 and TRBJ1-4, with TRBD1 matching over 7 bases. V shed 3 bases, J shed 8 bases, and the junction held 6 bases outside the gene matches. CDR3 size: 13 residues. Germline CDR1 DFQATT, CDR2 SNEGSKA (reference sequence).

The chain employs TRBV7-6 and TRBJ2-3, with no clear D. V was pared by 5 bases and J by 6 bases, with 9 bases between. Germline V CDR1 and CDR2: SGHVS, FNYEAQ. This CDR3 has 12 residues. The CDR3 DNA follows: TGTGCCAGCAGCGCCTACTTGGATACGCAGTATTTT. Encoded protein: CASSAYLDTQYF.

This clonotype was seen only a few times. This chain uses TRBV29-1 with TRBJ2-6; D perhaps matches TRBD2 (5 bases). CDR1 is SQVTM, CDR2 ANQGSEA, per germline. The CDR3 is 15 amino acids. Trimming pared 7 bases from V and 4 bases from J, leaving 17 bases between. The CDR3 sequence is CSAGLRGLGANVLTF. The CDR3 DNA follows: TGCAGCGCCGGACTGCGAGGGTTAGGGGCCAACGTCCTGACTTTC.

The sample holds a few counts of this clonotype. The chain joins TRBV4-1 to TRBJ2-3; no clear D gene. CDR3 length equals 14 residues. Looked up from germline, CDR1 is MGHRA and CDR2 is YSYEKL. The V end was cut by 4 bases, the J end by 0 bases, with 8 bases between. CDR3 coding DNA: TGCGCCAGCAGCCTAGACATGAGCACAGATACGCAGTATTTT. Amino acids: CASSLDMSTDTQYF.

The chain couples TRBV5-1 to TRBJ2-3; the D gene is possibly TRBD2 (6 bases). The V gene's germline CDR1 is SGHRS and CDR2 YFSETQ. Trimming cost V 7 bases and J 0 bases, with 12 bases left between them. This CDR3 spans 14 amino acids. The CDR3 DNA follows: TGCGCCAGCGGAGGGGTCTTTAGCACAGATACGCAGTATTTT. Translated, it gives CASGGVFSTDTQYF.